The rows below give T cell receptor beta chains drawn from one sample of a study of T-cell reconstitution after alpha-beta-depleted transplantation in children. From the PCR reads, TCRdb called clonotypes with MiXCR, one entry per CDR3 protein. The table lists some 550,000 distinct CDR3 sequences, approximately 20% of them singletons. The sample here was PBMCs from the stem cell graft donor, taken from the stem cell graft. The receptors shown here come from a human donor who donated a stem cell graft to a child with acute lymphoblastic leukemia. CDR3s include the opening cysteine and the closing phenylalanine or tryptophan. The order of the fields is J gene, V gene, CDR3 protein.

TRBJ2-6	TRBV27	CASSPRPSGANVLTF
TRBJ2-2	TRBV2	CASKGDRSGNTGELFF
TRBJ1-2	TRBV9	CASREDGYGYTF
TRBJ1-1	TRBV4-2	CASSSGRSAFF
TRBJ1-1	TRBV3-1	CASSQDAWGESTEAFF
TRBJ2-7	TRBV2	CASRVLLPPYEQYF
TRBJ2-3	TRBV6-5	CASSSTGTTGTDTQYF
TRBJ2-1	TRBV5-6	CASSLVAVNSYNEQFF
TRBJ2-6	TRBV5-1	CASSHYSGANVLTF
TRBJ2-7	TRBV6-2/TRBV6-3	CASSWGDEQYF
TRBJ2-3	TRBV4-2	CASSPQDRLPDTQYF
TRBJ2-7	TRBV5-1	CASSLAGISGSPYEQYF
TRBJ1-1	TRBV5-5	CASSLLGLITEAFF
TRBJ2-7	TRBV20-1	CSAQRAGVEQYF
TRBJ2-7	TRBV20-1	CSAREPGGRRFSSYEQYF
TRBJ2-1	TRBV4-2	CASSQDMGTSGYNEQFF
TRBJ2-5	TRBV7-9	CASSLVQAGAETQYF
TRBJ1-1	TRBV7-9	CASSSQTPDTEAFF
TRBJ2-5	TRBV2	CASSDLRARGETQYF
TRBJ1-6	TRBV7-9	CASSFDRSRNSPLHF
TRBJ2-2	TRBV11-2	CASSRTGGEVTGELFF
TRBJ2-1	TRBV5-5	CASSSPGGTSYNEQFF
TRBJ1-2	TRBV7-9	CASSLQEGPYGYTF
TRBJ1-4	TRBV10-2	CASSEGGISGLNEKLFF
TRBJ2-1	TRBV4-1	CASSQWGLAGQNEQFF
TRBJ1-1	TRBV18	CASSPPREKDTEAFF
TRBJ2-7	TRBV11-3	CASSSSDRSWSLGGKMYEQYF
TRBJ2-7	TRBV11-2	CASRRGLSSYEQYF
TRBJ1-1	TRBV19	CASSIWGQNTEAFF
TRBJ2-3	TRBV18	CASSRSPKITSTDTQYF
TRBJ2-2	TRBV4-1	CASSPGTGPGELFF
TRBJ2-5	TRBV7-9	CASSLAGPGQETQYF
TRBJ2-7	TRBV24-1	CATSDLQSVEQYF
TRBJ2-1	TRBV20-1	CSALYLAGVSYNEQFF
TRBJ2-3	TRBV6-4	CASSDWGGSRYDTQYF
TRBJ2-3	TRBV20-1	CSAPGPNTDTQYF
TRBJ1-5	TRBV13	CASSLKGSNQPQHF
TRBJ2-3	TRBV29-1	CSVDGADTQYF
TRBJ2-7	TRBV15	CATSGRGGRELREQYF
TRBJ1-1	TRBV20-1	CSALPSGSEAFF
TRBJ2-1	TRBV24-1	CATSDHPRTSGTNEQFF
TRBJ1-2	TRBV12-3/TRBV12-4	CASSLHQQGIGYTF
TRBJ2-3	TRBV18	CASSHSGTSGTDTQYF
TRBJ2-6	TRBV11-1	CASSQLRDDVPGANVLTF
TRBJ2-7	TRBV7-9	CASSPTGGVEQYF
TRBJ1-1	TRBV27	CASSPRGGYTEAFF
TRBJ2-4	TRBV5-1	CASSSSSGGNIQYF
TRBJ1-1	TRBV5-5	CASSLDRVGDMNTEAFF
TRBJ2-7	TRBV2	CASVDGEAYEQYF
TRBJ1-5	TRBV7-9	CASSFGTGNQPQHF